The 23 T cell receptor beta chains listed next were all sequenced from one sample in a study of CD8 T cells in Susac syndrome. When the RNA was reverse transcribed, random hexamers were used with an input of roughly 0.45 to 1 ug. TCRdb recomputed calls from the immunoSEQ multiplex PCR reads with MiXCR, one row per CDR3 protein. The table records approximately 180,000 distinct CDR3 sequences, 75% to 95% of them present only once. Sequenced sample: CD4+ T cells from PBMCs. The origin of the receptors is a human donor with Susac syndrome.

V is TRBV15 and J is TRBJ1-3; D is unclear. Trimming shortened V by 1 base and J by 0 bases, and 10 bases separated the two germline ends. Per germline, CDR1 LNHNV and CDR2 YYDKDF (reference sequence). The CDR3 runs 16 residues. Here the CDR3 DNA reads TGTGCCACCAGCAGAGGAGCCACCCCCTCTGGAAACACCATATATTTT. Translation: CATSRGATPSGNTIYF.

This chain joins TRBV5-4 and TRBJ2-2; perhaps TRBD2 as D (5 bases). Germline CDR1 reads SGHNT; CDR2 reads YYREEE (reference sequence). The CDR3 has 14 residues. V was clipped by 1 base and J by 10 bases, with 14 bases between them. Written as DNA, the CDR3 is TGTGCCAGCAGCTTGATCGGGGAACGGGAGGAGCTGTTTTTT. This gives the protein CASSLIGEREELFF. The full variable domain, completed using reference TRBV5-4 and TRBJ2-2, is ETGVTQSPTHLIKTRGQQVTLRCSSQSGHNTVSWYQQALGQGPQFIFQYYREEENGRGNFPPRFSGLQFPNYSSELNVNALELDDSALYLCASSLIGEREELFFGEGSRLTVL.

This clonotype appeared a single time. CDR3 amino acids: CASSPMQRQGTYEQYF. In DNA, the CDR3 is TGCGCCAGCAGCCCAATGCAGAGACAGGGGACCTACGAGCAGTACTTC. The rearrangement joins TRBV4-1 to TRBJ2-7; 8 bases line up with TRBD1. J lost 2 bases, V lost 4 bases, and 10 bases had no gene match. CDR1 is MGHRA and CDR2 is YSYEKL in the germline V gene. The CDR3 is 16 amino acids.

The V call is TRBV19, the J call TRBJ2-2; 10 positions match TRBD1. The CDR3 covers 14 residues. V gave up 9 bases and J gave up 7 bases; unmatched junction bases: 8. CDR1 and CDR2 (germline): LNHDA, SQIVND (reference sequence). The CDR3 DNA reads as TGTGCCAGCACTAGACAGGGGGCAAGCGGGGAGCTGTTTTTT. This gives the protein CASTRQGASGELFF.

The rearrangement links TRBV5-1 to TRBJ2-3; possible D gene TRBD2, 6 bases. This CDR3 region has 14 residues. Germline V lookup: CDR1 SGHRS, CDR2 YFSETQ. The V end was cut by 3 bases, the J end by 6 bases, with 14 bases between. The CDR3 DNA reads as TGCGCCAGCAGCTCCCTCCGCGGGACGGATACGCAGTATTTT. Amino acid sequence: CASSSLRGTDTQYF.

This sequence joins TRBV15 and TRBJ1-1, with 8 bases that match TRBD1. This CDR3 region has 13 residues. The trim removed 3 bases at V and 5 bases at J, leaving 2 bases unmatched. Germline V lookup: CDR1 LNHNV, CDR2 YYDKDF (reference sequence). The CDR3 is CATSRRQGTEAFF. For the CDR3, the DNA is TGTGCCACCAGCAGGAGACAGGGGACTGAAGCTTTCTTT.

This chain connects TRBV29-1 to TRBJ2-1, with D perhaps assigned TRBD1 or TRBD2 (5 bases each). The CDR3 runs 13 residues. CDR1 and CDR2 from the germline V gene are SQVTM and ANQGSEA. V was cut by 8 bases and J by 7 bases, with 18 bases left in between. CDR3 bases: TGCAGCATTCGACCTAGGGGCGGGAATGAGCAGTTCTTC. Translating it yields CSIRPRGGNEQFF.

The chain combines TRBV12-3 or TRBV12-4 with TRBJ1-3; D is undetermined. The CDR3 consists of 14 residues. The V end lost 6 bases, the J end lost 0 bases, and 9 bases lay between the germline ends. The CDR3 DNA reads TGTGCCAGCAGGTACAGCAACTCTGGAAACACCATATATTTT. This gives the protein CASRYSNSGNTIYF.

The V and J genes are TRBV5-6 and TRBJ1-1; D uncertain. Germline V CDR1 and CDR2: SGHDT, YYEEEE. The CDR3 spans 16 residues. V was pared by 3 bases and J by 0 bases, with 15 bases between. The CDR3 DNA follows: TGTGCCAGCAGCTCCGGGAGCGGCTACATGAACACTGAAGCTTTCTTT. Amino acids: CASSSGSGYMNTEAFF.

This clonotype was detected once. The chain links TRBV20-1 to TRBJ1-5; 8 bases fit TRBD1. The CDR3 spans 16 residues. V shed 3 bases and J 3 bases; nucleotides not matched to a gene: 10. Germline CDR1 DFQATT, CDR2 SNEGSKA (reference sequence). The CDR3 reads CSASSQGAGNNQPQHF. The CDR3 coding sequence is TGCAGTGCTAGTAGTCAGGGGGCCGGGAACAATCAGCCCCAGCATTTT.

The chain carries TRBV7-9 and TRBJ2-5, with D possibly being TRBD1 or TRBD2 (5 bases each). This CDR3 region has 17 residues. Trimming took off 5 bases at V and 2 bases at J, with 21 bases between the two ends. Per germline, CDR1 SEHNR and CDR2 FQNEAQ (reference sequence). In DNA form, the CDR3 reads TGTGCCAGCAGCATGGGGGATCTATCTCCCCAACAAGAGACCCAGTACTTC. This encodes CASSMGDLSPQQETQYF.

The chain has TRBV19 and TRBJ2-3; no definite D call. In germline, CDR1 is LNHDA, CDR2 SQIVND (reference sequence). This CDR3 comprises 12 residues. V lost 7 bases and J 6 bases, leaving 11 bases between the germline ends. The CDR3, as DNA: TGTGCCAGTAAATCTGACGGGGATACGCAGTATTTT. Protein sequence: CASKSDGDTQYF.

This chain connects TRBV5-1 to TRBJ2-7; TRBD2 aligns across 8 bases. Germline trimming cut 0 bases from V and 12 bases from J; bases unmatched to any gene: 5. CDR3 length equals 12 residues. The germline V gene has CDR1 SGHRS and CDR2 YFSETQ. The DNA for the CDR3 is TGCGCCAGCAGCTTGGCCGGGGGGGGTCCGTACTTC. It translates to CASSLAGGGPYF.

DNA of the CDR3: TGTGCCAGCAGAGGGACAGGGAGGAGCTCCTACGAGCAGTACTTC. It is translated as CASRGTGRSSYEQYF. The chain couples TRBV28 to TRBJ2-7; 9 nucleotides line up with TRBD1. V trimming: 6 bases; J trimming: 0 bases; junction bases outside the gene matches: 6. The germline V gene has CDR1 MDHEN and CDR2 SYDVKM. The CDR3 extends over 15 amino acids.

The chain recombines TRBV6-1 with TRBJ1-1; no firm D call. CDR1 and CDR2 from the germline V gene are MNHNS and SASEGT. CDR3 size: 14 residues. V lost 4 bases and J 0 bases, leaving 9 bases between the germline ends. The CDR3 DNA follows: TGTGCCAGCAGTGTGGAGGCGGTGAACACTGAAGCTTTCTTT. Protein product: CASSVEAVNTEAFF.

CDR3: CASSNQTRSARFRTQYF. CDR3 nucleotides: TGTGCCAGTAGTAACCAGACACGGAGCGCAAGATTTAGGACCCAGTACTTC. The genes are TRBV19 and TRBJ2-5; D uncertain. Germline V gene sequence: CDR1 LNHDA, CDR2 SQIVND (reference sequence). CDR3 length: 17 amino acids. The V end was cut by 4 bases, the J end by 7 bases, with 25 bases between. The whole variable domain, filled in from reference TRBV19 and TRBJ2-5, reads DGGITQSPKYLFRKEGQNVTLSCEQNLNHDAMYWYRQDPGQGLRLIYYSQIVNDFQKGDIAEGYSVSREKKESFPLTVTSAQKNPTAFYLCASSNQTRSARFRTQYFGPGTRLLVL.

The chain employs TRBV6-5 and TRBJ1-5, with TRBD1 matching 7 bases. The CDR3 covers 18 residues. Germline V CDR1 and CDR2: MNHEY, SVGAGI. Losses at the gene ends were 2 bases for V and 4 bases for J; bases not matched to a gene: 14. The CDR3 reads CASSYPHDRALGNQPQHF. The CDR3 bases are TGTGCCAGCAGTTACCCCCACGACAGGGCTTTAGGTAATCAGCCCCAGCATTTT.

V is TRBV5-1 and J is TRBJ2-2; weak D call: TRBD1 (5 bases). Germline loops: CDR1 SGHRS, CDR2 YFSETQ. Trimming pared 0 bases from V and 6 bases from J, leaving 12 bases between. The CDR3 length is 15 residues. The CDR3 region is CASSLVAGKAGELFF. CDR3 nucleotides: TGCGCCAGCAGCTTGGTGGCAGGGAAGGCCGGGGAGCTGTTTTTT.

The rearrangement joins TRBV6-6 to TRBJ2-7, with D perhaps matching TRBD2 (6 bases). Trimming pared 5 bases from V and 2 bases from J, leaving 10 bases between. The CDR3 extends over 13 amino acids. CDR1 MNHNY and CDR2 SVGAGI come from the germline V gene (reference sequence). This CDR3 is CASSHRTTYEQYF. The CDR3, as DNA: TGTGCCAGCAGTCATAGGACTACCTACGAGCAGTACTTC.

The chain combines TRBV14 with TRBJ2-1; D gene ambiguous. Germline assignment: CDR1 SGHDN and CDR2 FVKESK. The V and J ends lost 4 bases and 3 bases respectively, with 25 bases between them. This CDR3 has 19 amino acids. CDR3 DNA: TGTGCCAGCAGCCGACTTCGGTTTGAGACGCGAGAGGACTACAATGAGCAGTTCTTC. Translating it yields CASSRLRFETREDYNEQFF.

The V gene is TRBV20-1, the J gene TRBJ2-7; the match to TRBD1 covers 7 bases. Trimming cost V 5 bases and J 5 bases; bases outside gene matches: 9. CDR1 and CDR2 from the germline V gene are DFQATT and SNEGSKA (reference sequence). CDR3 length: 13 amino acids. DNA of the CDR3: TGCAGTGCTTACCCCGCTAGGGGGCACGAGCAGTACTTC. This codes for CSAYPARGHEQYF.

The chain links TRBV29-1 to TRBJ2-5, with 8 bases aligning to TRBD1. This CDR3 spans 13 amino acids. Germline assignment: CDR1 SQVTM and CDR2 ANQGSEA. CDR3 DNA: TGCAACTCTGATGGACAGGGAAAAGAGACCCAGTACTTC. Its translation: CNSDGQGKETQYF.

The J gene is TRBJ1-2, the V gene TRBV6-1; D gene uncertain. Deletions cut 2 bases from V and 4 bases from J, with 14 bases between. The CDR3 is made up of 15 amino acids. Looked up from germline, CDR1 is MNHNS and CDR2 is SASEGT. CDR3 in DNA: TGTGCCAGCAGTGAAATGGCAGGCAAGTCCTATGGCTACACCTTC. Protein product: CASSEMAGKSYGYTF.